Below are 11 T cell receptor beta chains sequenced from a single sample in a study of shared clonotypes between healthy human individuals. Only in-frame clones appear in the TCRdb table, and some are missing; sequencing was by immunoSEQ multiplex PCR. The profile shows approximately 620,000 clones, roughly 97% of them singletons. Sample: naive CD4+ T cells sorted from blood. The subset denotes: CD45RA+ positively selected. Every receptor here comes from a woman aged 25 to 39 in good health.

This chain joins TRBV7-9 and TRBJ2-1; 11 nucleotides align to TRBD2. Germline values: CDR1 SEHNR, CDR2 FQNEAQ (reference sequence). J gave up 1 base and V 5 bases, and 7 bases lay outside the gene matches. The length of the CDR3 is 17 residues. The CDR3 is CASSTTSGEGSYNEQFF. The CDR3 nucleotides read TGTGCCAGCAGCACGACTAGCGGGGAGGGTTCCTACAATGAGCAGTTCTTC.

The V call is TRBV6-1, the J call TRBJ1-5, with D perhaps matching TRBD1 (5 bases). V was pared by 5 bases and J by 0 bases, with 11 bases between. CDR1 and CDR2 (germline): MNHNS, SASEGT. The CDR3 consists of 15 residues. Here the CDR3 reads CASSMRDFSNQPQHF. CDR3 DNA: TGTGCCAGCAGTATGCGGGACTTTAGCAATCAGCCCCAGCATTTT.

In this sample, this clone turned up once. The J gene is TRBJ1-2, the V gene TRBV11-2; tentative D call: TRBD1 (5 bases). CDR3 length: 15 residues. The V end lost 8 bases, the J end lost 4 bases, and 20 bases lay between the germline ends. Germline CDR1 reads SGHAT; CDR2 reads FQNNGV. The CDR3 reads CASRQIRAGSYGYTF. In nucleotides, the CDR3 is TGTGCCAGCCGACAGATTAGGGCAGGGAGCTATGGCTACACCTTC.

The chain uses TRBV4-2 and TRBJ2-3, with D hard to call. Trimming cost V 0 bases and J 7 bases, with 8 bases left between them. The CDR3 has 13 amino acids. CDR1 is LGHNA and CDR2 is YNFKEQ in the germline V gene. CDR3 DNA sequence: TGTGCCAGCAGCCAAGACCAGGCGCATACGCAGTATTTT. Translation: CASSQDQAHTQYF.

This clone was counted once. The rearrangement uses TRBV5-4 and TRBJ2-1, with D unresolved. This CDR3 is built from 12 residues. The germline V gene has CDR1 SGHNT and CDR2 YYREEE (reference sequence). V gave up 1 base and J gave up 5 bases, with 4 bases separating them. The CDR3 here is CASSLTNNEQFF. CDR3 DNA: TGTGCCAGCAGCTTGACCAACAATGAGCAGTTCTTC.

The gene calls are TRBV5-6 and TRBJ1-5, with D possibly TRBD1 on 6 matching bases. The V gene lost 4 bases and the J gene lost 2 bases, with 16 bases spanning the gap. Germline V lookup: CDR1 SGHDT, CDR2 YYEEEE. The CDR3 totals 16 residues. The CDR3 bases are TGTGCCAGCAGCAAACAAAACAGGGCAGGCAATCAGCCCCAGCATTTT. It codes for CASSKQNRAGNQPQHF.

The chain employs TRBV4-1 and TRBJ2-7, with no clear D. V was clipped by 1 base and J by 1 base, with 11 bases between them. Per the germline V gene, CDR1 is MGHRA and CDR2 is YSYEKL. The CDR3 consists of 15 residues. The chain's CDR3 is CASSQVSAGSYEQYF. For the CDR3, the DNA is TGCGCCAGCAGCCAAGTTTCGGCAGGATCCTACGAGCAGTACTTC.

The chain joins TRBV28 to TRBJ1-2, with TRBD1 as a possible D gene (5 bases). V lost 4 bases and J 4 bases, leaving 22 bases between the germline ends. From germline, CDR1 is MDHEN and CDR2 SYDVKM. The CDR3 is 17 amino acids. The CDR3 protein is CASSSTEAAVRGYGYTF. As DNA, the CDR3 is TGTGCCAGCAGTTCCACCGAGGCGGCCGTGAGGGGCTATGGCTACACCTTC.

This chain links TRBV5-5 with TRBJ2-5, with TRBD1 matching over 10 bases. V lost 2 bases and J lost 1; bases outside the gene matches: 11. Germline V CDR1 and CDR2: SGHKS, YYEKEE (reference sequence). This CDR3 region has 18 residues. CDR3 DNA sequence: TGTGCCAGCAGCTTACCCGGACAGGGGGTTTTGGGCCAAGAGACCCAGTACTTC. It specifies CASSLPGQGVLGQETQYF. Looking up the rest from reference TRBV5-5 and TRBJ2-5 gives the full variable domain: DAGVTQSPTHLIKTRGQQVTLRCSPISGHKSVSWYQQVLGQGPQFIFQYYEKEERGRGNFPDRFSARQFPNYSSELNVNALLLGDSALYLCASSLPGQGVLGQETQYFGPGTRLLVL.

The chain links TRBV28 to TRBJ1-1; 8 bases line up with TRBD1. The junction had 15 bases not matched to a gene; V was cut back by 6 bases and J by 9 bases. Germline assignment: CDR1 MDHEN and CDR2 SYDVKM. The CDR3 length is 15 residues. CDR3 loop: CASRSQGADSEKAFF. The CDR3 bases are TGTGCCAGCAGATCGCAGGGGGCCGACTCCGAAAAAGCTTTCTTT.

The chain links TRBV10-3 to TRBJ1-5; D call uncertain. Germline V gene data show CDR1 as ENHRY and CDR2 as SYGVKD. V was trimmed by 3 bases and J by 4 bases, leaving 13 bases between them. The CDR3 is 15 amino acids. This CDR3 is CAISDGGVGNQPQHF. The CDR3 DNA reads TGTGCCATCAGTGACGGCGGGGTCGGGAATCAGCCCCAGCATTTT.